This TCR beta chain is from a study of T-cell reconstitution after alpha-beta-depleted transplantation in children. Regarding this clonotype: What it binds is unknown.

Germline assignment: CDR1 MDHEN and CDR2 SYDVKM. V lost 3 bases and J 7 bases, leaving 13 bases between the germline ends. The CDR3 covers 14 residues. Study-wide points: In patients about two months after transplant, alpha-beta T cells reportedly arose from several hundred expanded graft clones. A year had passed since transplant, and T-cell counts and diversity by then came mostly from newly produced T cells.

Unique molecular identifiers tagged the TCRbeta library. TCRdb independently ran MiXCR on the PCR reads; one entry per CDR3 protein. Of hundreds of thousands of distinct CDR3 sequences listed, over 10% are singletons. The sample consisted of PBMCs, mostly from graft donor cells, taken 360 days after TCRalphabeta/CD19-depleted stem cell transplant. The chain recombines TRBV28 with TRBJ1-5; perhaps TRBD1 as D (6 bases). The TCR originated in a male patient younger than 18 who had a stem cell transplant for acute myeloid leukemia, so the T cells may come from the graft donor. CDR3 nucleotide sequence: TGTGCCAGCAGTTTGTCGGGGGCTGGGCAGCCCCAGCATTTT. It codes for CASSLSGAGQPQHF.